Listed below are T cell receptor beta chains from one sample, sequenced in a study of blood T cells in healthy people across ages. A single record per CDR3 protein comes from TCRdb applying MiXCR to the 5' RACE reads. The sample comprises roughly 1,700,000 distinct CDR3 sequences, approximately 30% of which are singletons, and roughly 8.2% rests with the top ten. Sequencing input: blood. Receptors originate from a young woman in good health. Both conserved end residues are trimmed from each CDR3. The D gene is left open where the match is weak.

D,V,J,CDR3
-,TRBV29-1,TRBJ2-5,SVEGATNNEQY
TRBD1,TRBV10-3,TRBJ2-1,AISEPGQGIGEQF
-,TRBV5-1,TRBJ2-5,ASSFQGQRGETQY
TRBD2,TRBV5-1,TRBJ2-1,ASSLPSGETYNEQF
-,TRBV5-1,TRBJ1-5,ASSSGSDQPQH
TRBD1,TRBV4-1,TRBJ2-1,ASSKGQGLNEQF
-,TRBV9,TRBJ2-1,ASSVEYGREQF
-,TRBV20-1,TRBJ2-1,SAPSGLYNEQF
-,TRBV29-1,TRBJ1-1,SGGSMNTEAF
-,TRBV12-3/TRBV12-4,TRBJ2-7,ASSLGLGGVWIEQY
-,TRBV24-1,TRBJ1-5,ATSRAGTNQPQH
-,TRBV2,TRBJ1-6,ASSQNSPLH
-,TRBV7-9,TRBJ2-6,ASPRGSRSGANVLT
-,TRBV29-1,TRBJ1-1,SVDREGQGTEAF
-,TRBV12-3/TRBV12-4,TRBJ1-5,ASSSRRNQPQH
-,TRBV14,TRBJ2-1,ASSPQAYEQF
TRBD2,TRBV7-3,TRBJ2-3,ASSISGGAEDTQY
TRBD1,TRBV7-2,TRBJ1-1,ASRRRGPGQGGRNTEAF
TRBD1,TRBV29-1,TRBJ2-1,SVPGQGGRSSYNEQF
TRBD2,TRBV7-8,TRBJ2-3,ASSLGLAARTDTQY
TRBD2,TRBV7-8,TRBJ2-2,ASSGTSGRTEELF
-,TRBV4-2,TRBJ1-4,ASSRSWEPGEKLF
-,TRBV20-1,TRBJ2-7,SAREGGGLYEQY
-,TRBV10-3,TRBJ1-6,AIRAGRNSPLH
TRBD1,TRBV3-1,TRBJ2-7,ASSVPDRVYEQY
-,TRBV6-2/TRBV6-3,-,ASRRGISGDEQY
TRBD2,TRBV7-8,TRBJ2-4,ASSSGLGRDIQY
-,TRBV6-2/TRBV6-3,TRBJ2-1,ASSAYKAGQF
TRBD2,TRBV20-1,TRBJ2-1,SAMSSGGNNEQF
-,TRBV6-5,TRBJ2-6,ASTSFVSGANVLT
TRBD2,TRBV11-2,TRBJ2-7,ASSPQLAGVLWQY
TRBD2,TRBV29-1,TRBJ2-3,SVATSGGSDTQY
TRBD1,TRBV12-3/TRBV12-4,TRBJ2-3,ASRYRPTGVTDTQY
-,TRBV6-5,TRBJ2-7,ASSSALGSGPYEQY
-,TRBV7-2,TRBJ2-5,ASRGQTRETQY
TRBD1,TRBV15,TRBJ1-4,ATSSDRGTNEKLF
-,TRBV3-1,TRBJ2-3,ASSAGSIATDTQY
-,TRBV27,TRBJ1-6,ASSSSPWSGARLNSPLH
TRBD1,TRBV7-2,TRBJ2-7,ASSAYRGEEQY
-,TRBV12-3/TRBV12-4,TRBJ1-5,ASSFQELTNQPQH
-,TRBV2,TRBJ2-4,ASSENIQY
-,TRBV20-1,TRBJ2-1,RPGTAAKNEQF